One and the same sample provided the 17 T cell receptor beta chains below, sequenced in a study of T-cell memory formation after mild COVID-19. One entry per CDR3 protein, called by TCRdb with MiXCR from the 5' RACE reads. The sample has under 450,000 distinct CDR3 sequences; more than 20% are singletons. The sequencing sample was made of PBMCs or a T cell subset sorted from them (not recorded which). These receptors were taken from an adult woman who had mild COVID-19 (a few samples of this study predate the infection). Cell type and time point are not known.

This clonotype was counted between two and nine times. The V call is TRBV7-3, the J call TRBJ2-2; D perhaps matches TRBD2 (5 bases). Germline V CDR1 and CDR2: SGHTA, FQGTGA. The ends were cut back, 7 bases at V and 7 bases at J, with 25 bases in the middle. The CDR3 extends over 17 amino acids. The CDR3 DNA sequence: TGTGCCAGCACCGCCCTGGCAAGAGACTACCGAATCGGGGAGCTGTTTTTT. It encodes CASTALARDYRIGELFF. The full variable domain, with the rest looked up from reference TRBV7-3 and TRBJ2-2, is GAGVSQTPSNKVTEKGKYVELRCDPISGHTALYWYRQSLGQGPEFLIYFQGTGAADDSGLPNDRFFAVRPEGSVSTLKIQRTERGDSAVYLCASTALARDYRIGELFFGEGSRLTVL.

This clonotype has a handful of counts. The CDR3 loop is CASSPAIPSSYNEQFF. The CDR3 DNA reads TGTGCCAGCAGCCCAGCGATCCCTAGCTCCTACAATGAGCAGTTCTTC. The chain carries TRBV7-3 and TRBJ2-1; D unresolved. The V gene's germline CDR1 is SGHTA and CDR2 FQGTGA. This CDR3 is built from 16 residues. V was pared by 5 bases and J by 0 bases, with 14 bases between. The complete variable domain, with remaining parts taken from reference TRBV7-3 and TRBJ2-1, reads GAGVSQTPSNKVTEKGKYVELRCDPISGHTALYWYRQSLGQGPEFLIYFQGTGAADDSGLPNDRFFAVRPEGSVSTLKIQRTERGDSAVYLCASSPAIPSSYNEQFFGPGTRLTVL.

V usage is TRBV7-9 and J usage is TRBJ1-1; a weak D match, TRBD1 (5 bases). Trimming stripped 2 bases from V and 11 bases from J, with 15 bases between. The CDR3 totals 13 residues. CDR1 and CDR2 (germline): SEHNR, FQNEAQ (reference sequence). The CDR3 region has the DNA TGTGCCAGCAGCTTAACGGTCAAGGGGAGGGCTTTCTTT. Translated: CASSLTVKGRAFF.

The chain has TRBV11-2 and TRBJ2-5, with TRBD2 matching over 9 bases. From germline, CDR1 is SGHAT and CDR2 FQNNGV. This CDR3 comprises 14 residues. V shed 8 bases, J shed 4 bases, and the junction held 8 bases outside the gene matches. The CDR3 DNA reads TGTGCCAGCTCGGCGGGAGGGCCCCCAGAGACCCAGTACTTC. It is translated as CASSAGGPPETQYF.

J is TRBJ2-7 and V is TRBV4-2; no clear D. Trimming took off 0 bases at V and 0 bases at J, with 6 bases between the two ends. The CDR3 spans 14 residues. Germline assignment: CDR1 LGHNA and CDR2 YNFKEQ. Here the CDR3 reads CASSQETLSYEQYF. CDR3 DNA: TGTGCCAGCAGCCAAGAGACCCTCTCCTACGAGCAGTACTTC.

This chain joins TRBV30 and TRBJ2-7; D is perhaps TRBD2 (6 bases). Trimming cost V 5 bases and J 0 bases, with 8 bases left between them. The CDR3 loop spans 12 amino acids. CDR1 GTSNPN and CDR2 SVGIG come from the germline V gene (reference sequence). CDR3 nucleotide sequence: TGTGCCTGGTCCGGGGGCTCCTACGAGCAGTACTTC. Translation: CAWSGGSYEQYF.

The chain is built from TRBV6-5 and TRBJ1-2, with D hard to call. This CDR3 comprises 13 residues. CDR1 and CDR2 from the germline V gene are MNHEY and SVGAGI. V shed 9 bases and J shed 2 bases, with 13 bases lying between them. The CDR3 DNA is TGTGCCAGTCGAACAGCGGGAAACTATGGCTACACCTTC. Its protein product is CASRTAGNYGYTF.

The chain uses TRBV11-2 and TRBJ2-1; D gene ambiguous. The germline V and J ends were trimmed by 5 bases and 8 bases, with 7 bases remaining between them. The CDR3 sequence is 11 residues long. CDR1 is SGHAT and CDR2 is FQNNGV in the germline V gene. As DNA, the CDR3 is TGTGCCAGCAGCGTCCGCGATGAGCAGTTCTTC. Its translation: CASSVRDEQFF. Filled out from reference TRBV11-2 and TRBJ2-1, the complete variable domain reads EAGVAQSPRYKIIEKRQSVAFWCNPISGHATLYWYQQILGQGPKLLIQFQNNGVVDDSQLPKDRFSAERLKGVDSTLKIQPAKLEDSAVYLCASSVRDEQFFGPGTRLTVL.

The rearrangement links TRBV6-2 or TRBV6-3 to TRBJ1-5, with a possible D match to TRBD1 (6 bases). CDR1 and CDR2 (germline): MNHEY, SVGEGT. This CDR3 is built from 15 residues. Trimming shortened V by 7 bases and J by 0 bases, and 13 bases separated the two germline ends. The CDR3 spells CASTPDSYSNQPQHF. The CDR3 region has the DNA TGTGCCAGCACCCCGGACAGCTATAGCAATCAGCCCCAGCATTTT.

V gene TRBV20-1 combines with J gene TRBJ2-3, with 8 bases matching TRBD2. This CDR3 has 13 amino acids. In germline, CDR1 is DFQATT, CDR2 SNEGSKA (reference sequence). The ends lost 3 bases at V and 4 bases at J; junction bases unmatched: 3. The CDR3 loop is CSASGGAADTQYF. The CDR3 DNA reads TGCAGTGCTAGCGGGGGGGCCGCAGATACGCAGTATTTT.

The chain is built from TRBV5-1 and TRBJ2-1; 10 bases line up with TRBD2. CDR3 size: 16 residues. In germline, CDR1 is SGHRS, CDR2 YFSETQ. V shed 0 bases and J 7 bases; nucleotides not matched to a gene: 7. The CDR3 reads CASSLGLAGVANEQFF. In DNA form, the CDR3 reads TGCGCCAGCAGCTTGGGTCTAGCGGGAGTCGCGAATGAGCAGTTCTTC. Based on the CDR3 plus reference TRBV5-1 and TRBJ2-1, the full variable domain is KAGVTQTPRYLIKTRGQQVTLSCSPISGHRSVSWYQQTPGQGLQFLFEYFSETQRNKGNFPGRFSGRQFSNSRSEMNVSTLELGDSALYLCASSLGLAGVANEQFFGPGTRLTVL.

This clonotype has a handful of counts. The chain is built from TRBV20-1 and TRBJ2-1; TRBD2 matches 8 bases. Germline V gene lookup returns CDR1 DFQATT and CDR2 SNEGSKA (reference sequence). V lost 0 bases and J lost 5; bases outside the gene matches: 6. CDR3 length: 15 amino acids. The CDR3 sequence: CSARDLERENNEQFF. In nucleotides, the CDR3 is TGCAGTGCTAGAGATCTCGAGCGGGAGAACAATGAGCAGTTCTTC.

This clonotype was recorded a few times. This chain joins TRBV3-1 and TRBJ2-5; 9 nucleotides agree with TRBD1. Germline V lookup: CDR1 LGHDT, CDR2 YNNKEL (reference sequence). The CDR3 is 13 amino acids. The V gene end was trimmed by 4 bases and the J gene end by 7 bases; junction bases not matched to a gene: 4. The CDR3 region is CASSRDRVVTQYF. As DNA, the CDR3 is TGTGCCAGCAGCCGGGACAGGGTGGTGACCCAGTACTTC.

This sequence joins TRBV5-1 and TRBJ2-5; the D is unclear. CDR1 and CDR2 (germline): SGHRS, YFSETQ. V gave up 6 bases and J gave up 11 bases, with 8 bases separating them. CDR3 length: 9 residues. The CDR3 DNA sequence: TGCGCCAGCAACAATCGGCAGTACTTC. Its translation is CASNNRQYF.

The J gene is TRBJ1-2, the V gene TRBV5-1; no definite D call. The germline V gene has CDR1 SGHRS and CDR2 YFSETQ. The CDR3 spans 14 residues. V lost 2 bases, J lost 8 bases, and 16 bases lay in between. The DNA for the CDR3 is TGCGCCAGCAGCTTCACTGCCGAGCCGGGCGGCTACACCTTC. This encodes CASSFTAEPGGYTF. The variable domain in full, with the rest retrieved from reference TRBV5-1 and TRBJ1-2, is KAGVTQTPRYLIKTRGQQVTLSCSPISGHRSVSWYQQTPGQGLQFLFEYFSETQRNKGNFPGRFSGRQFSNSRSEMNVSTLELGDSALYLCASSFTAEPGGYTFGSGTRLTVV.

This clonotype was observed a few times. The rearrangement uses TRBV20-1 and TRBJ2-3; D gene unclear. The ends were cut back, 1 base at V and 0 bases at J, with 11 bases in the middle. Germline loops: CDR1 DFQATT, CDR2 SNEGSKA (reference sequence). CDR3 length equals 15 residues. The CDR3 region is CSARGSVASTDTQYF. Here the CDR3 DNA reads TGCAGTGCTAGAGGGTCCGTCGCGAGCACAGATACGCAGTATTTT.

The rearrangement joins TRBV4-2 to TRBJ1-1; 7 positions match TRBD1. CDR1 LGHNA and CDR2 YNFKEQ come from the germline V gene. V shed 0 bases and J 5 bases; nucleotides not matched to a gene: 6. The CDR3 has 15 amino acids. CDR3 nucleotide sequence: TGTGCCAGCAGCCAAGATGCGACAGGGAATACTGAAGCTTTCTTT. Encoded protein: CASSQDATGNTEAFF.